A selection of T cell receptor beta chains follows, all from one sample in a study of blood T cells in healthy people across ages. Each CDR3 protein gets one entry after TCRdb re-called the 5' RACE reads with MiXCR. The table shows around 800,000 distinct CDR3 sequences, with approximately 53% occurring only once. The sequencing sample was made of blood. Receptors originate from a man aged 80 or over in good health. Each CDR3 is given with its conserved first and last residue. A D gene is named only where the DNA matches it firmly. Clone sizes are given selectively: once, few, many, or a class where the clone is expanded.

CDR3 length	J gene	V gene	clone size	D gene	CDR3 protein	CDR3 DNA
15	TRBJ2-2	TRBV9	NA	NA	CASSVSALKTGELFF	TGTGCCAGCAGCGTAAGTGCACTAAAGACCGGGGAGCTGTTTTTT
14	TRBJ2-5	TRBV4-1	NA	NA	CASSQAITQETQYF	TGCGCCAGCAGCCAAGCGATTACACAAGAGACCCAGTACTTC
17	TRBJ2-5	TRBV10-3	once	TRBD2	CAISSTSTSGRAETQYF	TGTGCCATCAGTTCGACCTCGACTAGCGGGAGGGCGGAGACCCAGTACTTC
15	TRBJ2-7	TRBV28	NA	NA	CASSSRSRGTYEQYF	TGTGCCAGCAGTTCCCGGTCAAGGGGGACCTACGAGCAGTACTTC
15	TRBJ2-1	TRBV3-1	NA	NA	CASSSRQESYNEQFF	TGTGCCAGCAGCTCCAGGCAGGAATCCTACAATGAGCAGTTCTTC
17	TRBJ2-3	TRBV4-2	few	NA	CASSQDQAGASTDTQYF	TGTGCCAGCAGCCAAGATCAGGCGGGGGCTAGCACAGATACGCAGTATTTT
13	TRBJ2-7	TRBV7-9	NA	NA	CASSHGGAYEQYF	TGTGCCAGCAGCCATGGCGGGGCCTACGAGCAGTACTTC
15	TRBJ2-5	TRBV20-1	NA	TRBD2	CSARDLSGGPQTQYF	TGCAGTGCTAGAGATCTGTCGGGAGGGCCCCAGACCCAGTACTTC
12	TRBJ1-1	TRBV7-2	few	NA	CASSRRGTEAFF	TGTGCCAGCAGTAGACGCGGCACTGAAGCTTTCTTT
15	TRBJ2-1	TRBV2	NA	TRBD2	CASSPRGTSGSEQFF	TGTGCCAGCAGCCCAAGGGGGACTAGCGGGAGTGAGCAGTTCTTC
12	TRBJ2-1	TRBV29-1	few	NA	CSARLGNNEQFF	TGCAGCGCAAGACTAGGAAACAATGAGCAGTTCTTC
14	TRBJ1-2	TRBV5-1	NA	NA	CASSLVRGGNGYTF	TGCGCCAGCAGCTTGGTCCGGGGAGGCAATGGCTACACCTTC
16	TRBJ2-3	TRBV11-1	NA	TRBD2	CASSLVPSGRTDTQYF	TGTGCCAGCAGCTTAGTACCTAGCGGCCGCACAGATACGCAGTATTTT